The TCR beta chain described here comes from a study of blood T cell repertoires in COVID-19. TCRdb's table, derived via immunoSEQ multiplex PCR, lists solely in-frame clones and lacks some. This sample has 430,000 or so clones; roughly 90% occur once, and the top ten carry 1.5% to 2%. The CDR3 length is 14 residues. V lost 0 bases, J lost 7 bases, and 12 bases lay in between. Germline CDR1 is LGHNA and CDR2 is YNFKEQ. Cohort allocation depended upon clinical history that participants reported. Either two negative PCRs, clearance, or symptom resolution qualified Cohort 3 donors as recovered. The TCR originated in a woman aged 40-49 years who had recovered from COVID-19. The sample was PBMCs or T cells enriched from blood (not recorded which). This rearrangement joins TRBV4-2 to TRBJ2-5; D not resolved. DNA for the CDR3: TGTGCCAGCAGCCAAGAACATGTCAAGATGACCCAGTACTTC. Translation gives CASSQEHVKMTQYF.